Included here is one TCR beta chain sequence, with context. The target antigen is unknown. With 60 Vbeta and 13 Jbeta primers, the PCR was carried out. Some clones are missing from TCRdb's copy, which holds only in-frame ones; the method was immunoSEQ multiplex PCR. The repertoire holds around 210,000 clones, with around 80% as singletons. This entry is derived from a study of cytomegalovirus exposure and HLA in healthy donors. Findings of the study overall: A later analysis found TCR association rates differed by HLA locus, highest for DRB1 and lowest for HLA-C.

The germline V gene encodes CDR1 SGHNT and CDR2 YENEEA. This CDR3 has 13 residues. Trimming stripped 2 bases from V and 2 bases from J, with 7 bases between. The clonotype originates from a boy aged 5-17 years in good health and CMV-seronegative. V gene TRBV11-3 combines with J gene TRBJ2-7; D is undetermined. The material sequenced was PBMCs. CDR3 loop: CASSLSRTYEQYF. CDR3 DNA sequence: TGTGCCAGCAGCTTATCCAGAACCTACGAGCAGTACTTC.